Presented here are 18 T cell receptor beta chains from one specimen sequenced in a study of identical twins. A single record per CDR3 protein comes from TCRdb applying MiXCR to the 5' RACE reads. This table has roughly 230,000 distinct CDR3 sequences, approximately 8.3% appearing once. These same data were also listed under a study on yellow fever vaccine responses in identical twins.

The specimen sequenced was CD8+ T cells sorted from blood. These receptors were obtained from a woman aged 18-29 years in good health.

In this sample, this clonotype turned up a few times. This chain connects TRBV6-2 or TRBV6-3 to TRBJ2-7, with D maybe TRBD2 (5 bases). V gave up 0 bases and J gave up 2 bases, with 8 bases separating them. Germline CDR1 is MNHEY and CDR2 is SVGEGT. The CDR3 covers 14 residues. The CDR3 reads CASSYSSDPYEQYF. CDR3 nucleotide sequence: TGTGCCAGCAGTTACTCTAGCGATCCCTACGAGCAGTACTTC.

J is TRBJ2-1 and V is TRBV7-6, with D unclear. Germline-derived CDR1 and CDR2 are SGHVS and FNYEAQ. This CDR3 spans 19 amino acids. V lost 5 bases and J 0 bases, leaving 23 bases between the germline ends. CDR3 DNA: TGTGCCAGCAGCCCACAACCATCTTTCAGCGAGAGCTCCTACAATGAGCAGTTCTTC. Its protein product is CASSPQPSFSESSYNEQFF.

J is TRBJ2-7 and V is TRBV6-2 or TRBV6-3; tentative D call: TRBD2 (5 bases). V was pared by 1 base and J by 6 bases, with 7 bases between. Germline loops: CDR1 MNHEY, CDR2 SVGEGT. This CDR3 is 12 amino acids long. CDR3 loop: CASSYWAGEQYF. CDR3 DNA sequence: TGTGCCAGCAGTTACTGGGCGGGCGAGCAGTACTTC.

The chain links TRBV4-1 to TRBJ2-2; possible D gene TRBD2, 5 bases. Trimming left V 3 bases short and J 6 bases short, with 11 bases between. This CDR3 is built from 14 residues. Germline CDR1 and CDR2: MGHRA and YSYEKL. The chain's CDR3 is CASSQTIPPGELFF. CDR3 coding DNA: TGCGCCAGCAGCCAGACTATACCCCCCGGGGAGCTGTTTTTT.

The sample holds a few counts of this clonotype. The chain employs TRBV27 and TRBJ2-7; D gene ambiguous. The ends were cut back, 2 bases at V and 0 bases at J, with 11 bases in the middle. The CDR3 totals 15 residues. Germline V gene sequence: CDR1 MNHEY, CDR2 SMNVEV (reference sequence). The CDR3 is CASSLRPPSSYEQYF. In DNA form, the CDR3 reads TGTGCCAGCAGTTTACGGCCCCCAAGCTCCTACGAGCAGTACTTC.

In this sample, this clonotype turned up many times. V usage is TRBV20-1 and J usage is TRBJ2-7, with 7 bases identical to TRBD1. CDR3 length: 14 residues. V was clipped by 5 bases and J by 1 base; unmatched bases: 8. CDR1 and CDR2 from the germline V gene are DFQATT and SNEGSKA (reference sequence). The DNA for the CDR3 is TGCAGTGCTTCAACGACAGGGCTTTCCTACGAGCAGTACTTC. It yields the protein CSASTTGLSYEQYF.

This clonotype was observed a single time. The chain combines TRBV27 with TRBJ2-7, with 9 positions matching TRBD1. CDR3 size: 13 residues. V trimming: 6 bases; J trimming: 6 bases; junction bases outside the gene matches: 6. CDR1 MNHEY and CDR2 SMNVEV come from the germline V gene (reference sequence). As DNA, the CDR3 is TGTGCCAGCAGGGACAGGGGTGGGTCCGAGCAGTACTTC. The encoded protein is CASRDRGGSEQYF.

This clonotype was recorded many times. The CDR3 bases are TGTGCCAGCAGTTTAGTATCCGCCTACGAGCAGTACTTC. Translation: CASSLVSAYEQYF. V gene TRBV12-3 or TRBV12-4 combines with J gene TRBJ2-7; no clear D. CDR3 length: 13 amino acids. Trimming removed 1 base at V and 2 bases at J, with 6 bases between.

The chain employs TRBV20-1 and TRBJ2-7; D perhaps matches TRBD1 (5 bases). The germline gives CDR1 DFQATT, CDR2 SNEGSKA (reference sequence). The CDR3 consists of 16 residues. Trimming removed 0 bases from V and 2 bases from J, with 17 bases in between. This chain's CDR3 is CSARDLIGQGPYEQYF. The CDR3 DNA sequence: TGCAGTGCTAGAGATCTTATCGGGCAGGGTCCCTACGAGCAGTACTTC.

V and J are TRBV7-9 and TRBJ2-5; TRBD1 might be the D (5 bases). Germline V gene sequence: CDR1 SEHNR, CDR2 FQNEAQ (reference sequence). Trimming cost V 4 bases and J 1 base, with 13 bases left between them. The length of the CDR3 is 15 residues. The CDR3 spells CASSWTPEPQETQYF. The CDR3 DNA follows: TGTGCCAGCAGCTGGACACCGGAACCCCAAGAGACCCAGTACTTC.

This clonotype has just a few counts. The rearrangement joins TRBV14 to TRBJ2-7; no definite D call. The CDR3 extends over 15 amino acids. Germline CDR1 is SGHDN and CDR2 is FVKESK. Trimming took off 2 bases at V and 3 bases at J, with 14 bases between the two ends. Here the CDR3 reads CASSQRLGGYYEQYF. The CDR3 DNA follows: TGTGCCAGCAGCCAACGCCTTGGTGGATACTACGAGCAGTACTTC.

This clonotype was picked up many times. The chain has TRBV7-9 and TRBJ2-1; a possible D gene is TRBD2 (6 bases). The V end lost 5 bases, the J end lost 0 bases, and 14 bases lay between the germline ends. The CDR3 runs to 16 residues. Germline values: CDR1 SEHNR, CDR2 FQNEAQ (reference sequence). CDR3 residues: CASSGPGGTSYNEQFF. CDR3 nucleotide sequence: TGTGCCAGCAGCGGACCGGGCGGGACCTCCTACAATGAGCAGTTCTTC.

On this clonotype: Relative to the germline gene, one junction end is altered; a read error may explain this. The V and J genes are TRBV7-2 and TRBJ2-7; 8 bases are shared with TRBD1. CDR3 size: 14 residues. Germline V gene data show CDR1 as SGHTA and CDR2 as FQGNSA. The CDR3 protein is CASGFGQGINEQYF. Here the CDR3 DNA reads TGTGCCAGCGGCTTCGGACAGGGAATCAACGAGCAGTACTTC.

There are a few counts of this clonotype. The rearrangement uses TRBV10-2 and TRBJ2-7; D unclear. There are 11 residues in the CDR3. CDR1 and CDR2 (germline): WSHSY, SAAADI. The V and J ends lost 5 bases and 7 bases respectively, with 9 bases between them. CDR3 DNA sequence: TGCGCCAGCAGTCCGGCGTCGGAGCAGTACTTC. It specifies CASSPASEQYF.

The sample holds a few counts of this clonotype. The chain employs TRBV28 and TRBJ2-5; 9 bases are shared with TRBD1. Looked up from germline, CDR1 is MDHEN and CDR2 is SYDVKM. The ends lost 6 bases at V and 3 bases at J; junction bases unmatched: 11. The CDR3 has 16 amino acids. CDR3 nucleotides: TGTGCCAGCAGCCCCTCCGGGACAGGGCGAGAAGAGACCCAGTACTTC. Translating gives CASSPSGTGREETQYF.

In this sample, this clonotype turned up a few times. As DNA, the CDR3 is TGTGCCAGCAGCTCCACGACAGGGCCCAGCTCCTACGAGCAGTACTTC. As protein: CASSSTTGPSSYEQYF. The rearrangement joins TRBV7-9 to TRBJ2-7, with TRBD1 identical over 7 bases. The ends lost 4 bases at V and 0 bases at J; junction bases unmatched: 9. CDR3 length: 16 amino acids. Germline V CDR1 and CDR2: SEHNR, FQNEAQ (reference sequence).

The table lists this clonotype with a few counts. This rearrangement joins TRBV11-1 to TRBJ2-3, with 10 bases identical to TRBD2. CDR3 length equals 19 residues. J gave up 9 bases and V 1 base, and 19 bases lay outside the gene matches. Germline-derived CDR1 and CDR2 are SGHAT and FQDESV (reference sequence). The CDR3 sequence: CASSLERSSGRALLETQYF. For the CDR3, the DNA is TGTGCCAGCAGCTTAGAAAGATCCAGCGGGAGGGCCTTATTGGAGACGCAGTATTTT.

This clonotype was recorded at least ten times. The chain's CDR3 is CASSSDSDTAYEQYF. CDR3 DNA sequence: TGCGCCAGCAGCTCCGACAGTGACACAGCCTACGAGCAGTACTTC. The chain employs TRBV5-1 and TRBJ2-7, with a tentative D call TRBD1 (5 bases). Germline-derived CDR1 and CDR2 are SGHRS and YFSETQ. This CDR3 is built from 15 residues. V was clipped by 3 bases and J by 2 bases, with 15 bases between them. The variable domain in full, with the rest retrieved from reference TRBV5-1 and TRBJ2-7, is KAGVTQTPRYLIKTRGQQVTLSCSPISGHRSVSWYQQTPGQGLQFLFEYFSETQRNKGNFPGRFSGRQFSNSRSEMNVSTLELGDSALYLCASSSDSDTAYEQYFGPGTRLTVT.